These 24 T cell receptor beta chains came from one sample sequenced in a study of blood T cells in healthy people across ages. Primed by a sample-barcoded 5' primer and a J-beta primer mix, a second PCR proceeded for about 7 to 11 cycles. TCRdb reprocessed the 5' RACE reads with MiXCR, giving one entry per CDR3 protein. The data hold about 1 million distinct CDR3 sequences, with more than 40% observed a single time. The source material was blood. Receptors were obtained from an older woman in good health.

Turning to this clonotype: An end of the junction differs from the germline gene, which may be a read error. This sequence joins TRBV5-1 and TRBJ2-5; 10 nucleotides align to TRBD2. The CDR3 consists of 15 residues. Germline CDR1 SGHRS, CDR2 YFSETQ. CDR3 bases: TGCACCAGCAGACAACTAGCGGGATTTAACAATGAGCAGTACTTC. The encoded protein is CTSRQLAGFNNEQYF.

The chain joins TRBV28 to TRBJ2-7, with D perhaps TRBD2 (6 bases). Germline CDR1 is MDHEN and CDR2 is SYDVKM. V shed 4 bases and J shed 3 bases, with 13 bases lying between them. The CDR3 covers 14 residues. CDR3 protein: CASSWEVMVYEQYF. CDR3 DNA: TGTGCCAGCAGTTGGGAGGTAATGGTCTACGAGCAGTACTTC.

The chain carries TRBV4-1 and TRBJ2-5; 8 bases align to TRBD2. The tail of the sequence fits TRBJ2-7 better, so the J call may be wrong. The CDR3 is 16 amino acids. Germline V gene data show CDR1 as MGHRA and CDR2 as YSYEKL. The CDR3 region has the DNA TGCGCCAGCAGCCAAAGGTCAAGCGGGAGTGGCGACGAGCAGTACTTC. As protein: CASSQRSSGSGDEQYF.

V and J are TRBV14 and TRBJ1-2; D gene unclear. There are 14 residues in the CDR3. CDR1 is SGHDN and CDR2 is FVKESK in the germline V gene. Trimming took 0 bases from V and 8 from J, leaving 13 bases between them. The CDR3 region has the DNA TGTGCCAGCAGCCAAGATTTCCATGGAGGAGGCTACACCTTC. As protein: CASSQDFHGGGYTF.

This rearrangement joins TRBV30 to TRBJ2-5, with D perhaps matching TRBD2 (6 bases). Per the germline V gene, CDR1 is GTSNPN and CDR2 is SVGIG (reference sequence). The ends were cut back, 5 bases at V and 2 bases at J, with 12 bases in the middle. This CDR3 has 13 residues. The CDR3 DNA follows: TGTGCCTGGGCCTCTAGCGTTCAAGAGACCCAGTACTTC. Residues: CAWASSVQETQYF. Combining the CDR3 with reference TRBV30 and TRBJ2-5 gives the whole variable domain SQTIHQWPATLVQPVGSPLSLECTVEGTSNPNLYWYRQAAGRGLQLLFYSVGIGQISSEVPQNLSASRPQDRQFILSSKKLLLSDSGFYLCAWASSVQETQYFGPGTRLLVL.

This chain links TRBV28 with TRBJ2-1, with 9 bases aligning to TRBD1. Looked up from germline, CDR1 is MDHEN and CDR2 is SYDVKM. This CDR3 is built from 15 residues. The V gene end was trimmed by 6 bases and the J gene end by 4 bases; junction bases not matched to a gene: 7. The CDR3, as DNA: TGTGCCAGCAGCCCCCGGGACAGGGAGTACAATGAGCAGTTCTTC. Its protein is CASSPRDREYNEQFF. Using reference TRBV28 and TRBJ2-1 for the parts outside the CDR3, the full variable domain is DVKVTQSSRYLVKRTGEKVFLECVQDMDHENMFWYRQDPGLGLRLIYFSYDVKMKEKGDIPEGYSVSREKKERFSLILESASTNQTSMYLCASSPRDREYNEQFFGPGTRLTVL.

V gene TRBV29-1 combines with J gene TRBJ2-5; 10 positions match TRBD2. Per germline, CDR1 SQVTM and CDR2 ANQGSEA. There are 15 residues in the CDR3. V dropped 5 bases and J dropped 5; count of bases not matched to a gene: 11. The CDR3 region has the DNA TGCAGCGTTTCGCCCTTAGCGGGGGGTGGGGAGACCCAGTACTTC. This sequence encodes CSVSPLAGGGETQYF. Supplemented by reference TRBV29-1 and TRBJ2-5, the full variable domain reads SAVISQKPSRDICQRGTSLTIQCQVDSQVTMMFWYRQQPGQSLTLIATANQGSEATYESGFVIDKFPISRPNLTFSTLTVSNMSPEDSSIYLCSVSPLAGGGETQYFGPGTRLLVL.

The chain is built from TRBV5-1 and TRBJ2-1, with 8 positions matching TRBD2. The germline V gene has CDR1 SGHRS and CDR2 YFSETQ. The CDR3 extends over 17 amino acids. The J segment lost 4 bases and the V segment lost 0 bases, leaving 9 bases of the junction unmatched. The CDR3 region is CASSLVPSGGGYNEQFF. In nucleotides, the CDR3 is TGCGCCAGCAGCTTGGTCCCTTCGGGCGGGGGGTACAATGAGCAGTTCTTC.

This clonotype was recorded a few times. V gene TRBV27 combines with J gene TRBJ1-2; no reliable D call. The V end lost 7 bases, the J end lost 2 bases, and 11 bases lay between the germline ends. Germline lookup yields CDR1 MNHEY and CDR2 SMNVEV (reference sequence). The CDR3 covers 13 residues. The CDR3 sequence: CASTPTPNYGYTF. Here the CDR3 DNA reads TGTGCCAGCACCCCGACGCCCAACTATGGCTACACCTTC.

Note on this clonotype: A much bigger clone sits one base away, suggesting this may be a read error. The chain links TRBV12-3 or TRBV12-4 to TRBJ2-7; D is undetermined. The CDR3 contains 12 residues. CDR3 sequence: CASSSPSYGQYF. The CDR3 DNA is TGTGCCAGCAGTTCCCCCTCCTACGGGCAGTACTTC.

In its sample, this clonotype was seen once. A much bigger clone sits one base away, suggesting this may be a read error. This CDR3 is CAIRINQETQYF. CDR3 nucleotide sequence: TGTGCCATCAGGATTAACCAAGAGACCCAGTACTTC. This sequence joins TRBV10-3 and TRBJ2-7; D is uncertain. The J call may be faulty, since TRBJ2-5 better matches the DNA end. The CDR3 runs 12 residues. Germline V gene data show CDR1 as ENHRY and CDR2 as SYGVKD.

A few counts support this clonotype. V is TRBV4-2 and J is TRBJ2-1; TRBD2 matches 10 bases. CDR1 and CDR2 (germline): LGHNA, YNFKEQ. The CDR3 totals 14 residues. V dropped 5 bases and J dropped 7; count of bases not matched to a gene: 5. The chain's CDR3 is CASSTGLAVNEQFF. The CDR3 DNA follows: TGTGCCAGCAGCACCGGACTAGCGGTGAATGAGCAGTTCTTC.

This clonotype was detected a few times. This CDR3 reads CSARRALSPEQFF. CDR3 coding DNA: TGCAGTGCTAGAAGGGCCCTAAGTCCTGAGCAGTTCTTC. The chain combines TRBV20-1 with TRBJ2-1; no definite D call. The CDR3 is 13 amino acids. V lost 2 bases, J lost 9 bases, and 14 bases lay in between. Germline V gene sequence: CDR1 DFQATT, CDR2 SNEGSKA (reference sequence).

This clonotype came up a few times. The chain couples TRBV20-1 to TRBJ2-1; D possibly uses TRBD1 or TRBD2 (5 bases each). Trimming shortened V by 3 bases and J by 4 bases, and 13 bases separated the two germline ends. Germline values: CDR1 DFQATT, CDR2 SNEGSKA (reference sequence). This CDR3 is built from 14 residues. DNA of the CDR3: TGCAGTGCTAGTTTGGGGGAGAGATACAATGAGCAGTTCTTC. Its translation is CSASLGERYNEQFF.

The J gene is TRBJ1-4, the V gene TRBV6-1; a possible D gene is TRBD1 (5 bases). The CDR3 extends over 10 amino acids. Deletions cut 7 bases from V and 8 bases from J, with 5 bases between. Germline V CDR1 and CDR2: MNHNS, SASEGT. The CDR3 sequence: CASTGEKLFF. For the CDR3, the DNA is TGTGCCAGCACAGGGGAAAAACTGTTTTTT.

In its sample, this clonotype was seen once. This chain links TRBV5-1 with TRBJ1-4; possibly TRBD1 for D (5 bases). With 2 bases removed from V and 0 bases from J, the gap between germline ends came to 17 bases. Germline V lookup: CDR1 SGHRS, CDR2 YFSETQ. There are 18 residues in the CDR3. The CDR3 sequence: CASSFKFGTASTNEKLFF. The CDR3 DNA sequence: TGCGCCAGCAGCTTTAAATTCGGGACCGCCTCAACTAATGAAAAACTGTTTTTT.

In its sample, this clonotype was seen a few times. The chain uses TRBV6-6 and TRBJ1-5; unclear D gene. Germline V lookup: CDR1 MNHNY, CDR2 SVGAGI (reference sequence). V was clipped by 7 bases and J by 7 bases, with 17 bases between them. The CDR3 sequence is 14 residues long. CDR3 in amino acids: CASIRELVGQPQHF. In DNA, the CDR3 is TGTGCCAGCATTCGAGAGTTAGTAGGACAGCCCCAGCATTTT.

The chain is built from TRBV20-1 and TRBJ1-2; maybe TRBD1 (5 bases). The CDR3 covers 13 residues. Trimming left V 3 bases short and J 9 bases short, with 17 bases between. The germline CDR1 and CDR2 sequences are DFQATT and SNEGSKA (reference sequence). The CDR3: CSASTGGIGSYTF. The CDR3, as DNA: TGCAGTGCTAGTACGGGGGGGATCGGGAGCTACACCTTC.

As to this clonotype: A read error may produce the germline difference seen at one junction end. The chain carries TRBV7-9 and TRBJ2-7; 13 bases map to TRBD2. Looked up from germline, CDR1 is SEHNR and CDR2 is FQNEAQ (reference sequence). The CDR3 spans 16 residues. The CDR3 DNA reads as TGCGCCAGCAGCCCAGGGACTAGCGGGATTCCCTACGAGCAGTACTTC. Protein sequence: CASSPGTSGIPYEQYF.

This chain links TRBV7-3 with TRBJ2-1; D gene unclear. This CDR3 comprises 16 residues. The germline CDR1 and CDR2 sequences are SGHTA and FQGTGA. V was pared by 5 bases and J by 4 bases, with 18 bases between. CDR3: CASSPNRIATYNEQFF. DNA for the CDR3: TGTGCCAGCAGCCCCAATAGAATTGCGACGTACAATGAGCAGTTCTTC.

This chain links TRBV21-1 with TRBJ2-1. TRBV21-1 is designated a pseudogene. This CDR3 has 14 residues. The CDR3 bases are TGTGCCAGCAGCAATGACAGGTCCTACAATGAGCAGTTCTTC. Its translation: CASSNDRSYNEQFF.

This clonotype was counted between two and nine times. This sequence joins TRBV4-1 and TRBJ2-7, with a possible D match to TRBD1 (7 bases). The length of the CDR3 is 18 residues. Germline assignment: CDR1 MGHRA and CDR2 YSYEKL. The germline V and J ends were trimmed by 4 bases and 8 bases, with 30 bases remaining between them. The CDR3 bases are TGCGCCAGCAGCCCAGGACAGGAGCTGGACTCGAGGAGGGGCCAGCAGTACTTC. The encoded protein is CASSPGQELDSRRGQQYF.

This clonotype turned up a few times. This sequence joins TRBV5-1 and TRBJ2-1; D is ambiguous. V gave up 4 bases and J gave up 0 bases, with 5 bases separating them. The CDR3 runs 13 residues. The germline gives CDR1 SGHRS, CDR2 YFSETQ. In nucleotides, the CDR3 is TGCGCCAGCAGCGGAAACTCCTACAATGAGCAGTTCTTC. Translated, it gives CASSGNSYNEQFF.

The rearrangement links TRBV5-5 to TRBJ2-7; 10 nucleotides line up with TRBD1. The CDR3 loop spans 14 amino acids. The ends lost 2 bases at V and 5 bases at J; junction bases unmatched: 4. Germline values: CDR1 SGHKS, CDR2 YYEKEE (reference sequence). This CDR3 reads CASSFGTGVDEQYF. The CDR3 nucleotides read TGTGCCAGCAGCTTTGGGACAGGGGTAGACGAGCAGTACTTC.